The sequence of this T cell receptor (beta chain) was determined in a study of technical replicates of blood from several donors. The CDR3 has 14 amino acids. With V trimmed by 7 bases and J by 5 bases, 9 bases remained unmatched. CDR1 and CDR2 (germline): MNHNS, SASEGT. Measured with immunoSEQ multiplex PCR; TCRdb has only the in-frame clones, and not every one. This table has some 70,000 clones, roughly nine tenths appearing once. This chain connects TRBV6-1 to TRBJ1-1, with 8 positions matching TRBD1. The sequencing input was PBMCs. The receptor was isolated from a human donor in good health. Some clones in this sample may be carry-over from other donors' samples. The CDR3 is CASISGGVGTEAFF. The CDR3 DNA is TGTGCCAGCATCTCAGGGGGCGTTGGGACTGAAGCTTTCTTT.